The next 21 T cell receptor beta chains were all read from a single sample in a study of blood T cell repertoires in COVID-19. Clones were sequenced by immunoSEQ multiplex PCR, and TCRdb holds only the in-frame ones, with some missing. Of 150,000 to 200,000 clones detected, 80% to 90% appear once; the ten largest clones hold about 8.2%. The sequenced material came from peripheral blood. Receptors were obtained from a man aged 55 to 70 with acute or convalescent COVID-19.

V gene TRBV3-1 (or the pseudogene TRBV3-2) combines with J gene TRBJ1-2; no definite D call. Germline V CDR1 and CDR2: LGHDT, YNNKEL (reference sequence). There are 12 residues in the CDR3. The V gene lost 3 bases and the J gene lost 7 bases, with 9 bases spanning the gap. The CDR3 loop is CASSQEYGGYTF. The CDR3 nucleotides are TGTGCCAGCAGCCAGGAGTACGGTGGCTACACCTTC.

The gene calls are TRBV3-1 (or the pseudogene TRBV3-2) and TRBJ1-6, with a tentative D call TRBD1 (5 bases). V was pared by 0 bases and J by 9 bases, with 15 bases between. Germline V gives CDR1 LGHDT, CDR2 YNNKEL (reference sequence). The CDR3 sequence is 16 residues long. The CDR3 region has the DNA TGTGCCAGCAGCCAAGATGGGGCTTCTTGGGGTTCACCCCTCCACTTT. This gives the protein CASSQDGASWGSPLHF.

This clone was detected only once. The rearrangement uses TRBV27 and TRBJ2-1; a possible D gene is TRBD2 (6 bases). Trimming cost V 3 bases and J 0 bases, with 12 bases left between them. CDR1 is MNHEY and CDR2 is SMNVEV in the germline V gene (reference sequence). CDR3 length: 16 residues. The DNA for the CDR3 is TGTGCCAGCAGTTTCTATAGCGGAGCCTCCTACAATGAGCAGTTCTTC. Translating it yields CASSFYSGASYNEQFF.

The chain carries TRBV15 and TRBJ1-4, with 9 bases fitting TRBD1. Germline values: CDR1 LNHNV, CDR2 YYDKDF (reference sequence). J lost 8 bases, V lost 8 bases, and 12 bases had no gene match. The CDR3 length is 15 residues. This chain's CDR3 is CATQGARGTGEKLFF. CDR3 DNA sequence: TGTGCCACCCAAGGAGCGAGAGGGACAGGGGAAAAACTGTTTTTT.

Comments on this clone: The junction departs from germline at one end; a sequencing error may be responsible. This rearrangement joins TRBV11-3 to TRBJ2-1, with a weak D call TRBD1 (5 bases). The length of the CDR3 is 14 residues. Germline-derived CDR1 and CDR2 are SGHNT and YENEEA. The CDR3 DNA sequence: TGTGCCAGCAGCTTAGATTCGACAGCCCGAGGTATTGTCTTC. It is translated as CASSLDSTARGIVF.

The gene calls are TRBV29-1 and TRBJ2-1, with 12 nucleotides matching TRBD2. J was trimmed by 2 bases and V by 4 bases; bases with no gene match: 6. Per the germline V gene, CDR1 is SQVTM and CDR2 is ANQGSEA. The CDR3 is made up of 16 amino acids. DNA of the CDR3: TGCAGCGTTGCTCGGACTAGCGGGGACCCCTACAATGAGCAGTTCTTC. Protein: CSVARTSGDPYNEQFF.

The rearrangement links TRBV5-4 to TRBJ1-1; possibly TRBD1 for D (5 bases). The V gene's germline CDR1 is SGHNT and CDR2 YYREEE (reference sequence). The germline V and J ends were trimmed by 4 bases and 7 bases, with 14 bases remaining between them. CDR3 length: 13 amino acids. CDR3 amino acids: CASSLVPQGEAFF. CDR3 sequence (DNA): TGTGCCAGCAGCCTAGTTCCCCAGGGTGAAGCTTTCTTT.

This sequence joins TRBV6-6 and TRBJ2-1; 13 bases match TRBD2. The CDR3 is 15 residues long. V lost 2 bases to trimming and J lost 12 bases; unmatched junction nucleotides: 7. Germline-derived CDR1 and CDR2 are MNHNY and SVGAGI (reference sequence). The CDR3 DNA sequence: TGTGCCAGCAGTTACCGGGGGACTAGCGGGATTGGGCAGTTCTTC. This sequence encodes CASSYRGTSGIGQFF.

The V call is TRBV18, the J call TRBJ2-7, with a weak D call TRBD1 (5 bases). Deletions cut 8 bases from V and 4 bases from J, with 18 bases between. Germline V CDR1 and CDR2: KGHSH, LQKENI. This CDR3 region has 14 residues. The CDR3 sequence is CASAWGLRDYEQYF. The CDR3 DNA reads TGTGCCAGCGCCTGGGGCCTGAGAGATTACGAGCAGTACTTC.

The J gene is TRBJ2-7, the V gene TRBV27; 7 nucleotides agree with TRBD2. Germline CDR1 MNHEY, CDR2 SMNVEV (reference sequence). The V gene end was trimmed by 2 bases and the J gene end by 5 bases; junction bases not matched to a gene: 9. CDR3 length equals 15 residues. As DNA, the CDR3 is TGTGCCAGCAGTTTACGGTGGGGGAGGGGCGACGAGCAGTACTTC. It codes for CASSLRWGRGDEQYF.

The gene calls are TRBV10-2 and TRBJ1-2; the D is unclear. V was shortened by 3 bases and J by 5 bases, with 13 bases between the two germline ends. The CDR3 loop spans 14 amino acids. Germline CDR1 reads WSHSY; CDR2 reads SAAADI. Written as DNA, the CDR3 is TGCGCCAGCAGTGATCGCCCGGGCGGGTATGGCTACACCTTC. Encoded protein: CASSDRPGGYGYTF.

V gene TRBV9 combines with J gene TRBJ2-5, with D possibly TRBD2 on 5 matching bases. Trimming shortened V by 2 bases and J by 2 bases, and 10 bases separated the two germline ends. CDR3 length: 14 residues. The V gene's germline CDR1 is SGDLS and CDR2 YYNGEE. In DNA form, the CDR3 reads TGTGCCAGCAGCGTGCTTGGACTTCAAGAGACCCAGTACTTC. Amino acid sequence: CASSVLGLQETQYF. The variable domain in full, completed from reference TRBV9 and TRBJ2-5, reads DSGVTQTPKHLITATGQRVTLRCSPRSGDLSVYWYQQSLDQGLQFLIQYYNGEERAKGNILERFSAQQFPDLHSELNLSSLELGDSALYFCASSVLGLQETQYFGPGTRLLVL.

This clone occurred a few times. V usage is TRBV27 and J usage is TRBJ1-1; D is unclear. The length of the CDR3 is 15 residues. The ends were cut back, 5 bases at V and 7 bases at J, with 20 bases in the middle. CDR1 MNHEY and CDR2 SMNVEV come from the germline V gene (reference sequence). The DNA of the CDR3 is TGTGCCAGCAGTCCCAGGTGGTTAGGCGAATATGAAGCTTTCTTT. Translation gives CASSPRWLGEYEAFF.

This CDR3 reads CASRAPGQGFNEQFF. Here the CDR3 DNA reads TGTGCCAGTAGAGCACCGGGACAGGGTTTCAATGAGCAGTTCTTC. The chain employs TRBV19 and TRBJ2-1, with 9 bases fitting TRBD1. The J segment lost 6 bases and the V segment lost 6 bases, leaving 9 bases of the junction unmatched. CDR1 is LNHDA, CDR2 SQIVND, per germline (reference sequence). There are 15 residues in the CDR3.

CDR3 coding DNA: TGTGCCAGTAGTGTCGATGGGACAGAGAATCAGCCCCAGCATTTT. Its translation is CASSVDGTENQPQHF. The chain combines TRBV19 with TRBJ1-5; the match to TRBD1 covers 7 bases. V dropped 5 bases and J dropped 4; count of bases not matched to a gene: 8. Looked up from germline, CDR1 is LNHDA and CDR2 is SQIVND (reference sequence). This CDR3 comprises 15 residues.

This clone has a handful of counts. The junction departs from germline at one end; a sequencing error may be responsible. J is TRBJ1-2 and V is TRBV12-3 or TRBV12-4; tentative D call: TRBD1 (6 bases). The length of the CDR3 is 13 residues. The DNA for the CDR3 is TGTGCCAGCAGGTTAGAAACCAGGGGTGGCTACACCTTC. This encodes CASRLETRGGYTF.

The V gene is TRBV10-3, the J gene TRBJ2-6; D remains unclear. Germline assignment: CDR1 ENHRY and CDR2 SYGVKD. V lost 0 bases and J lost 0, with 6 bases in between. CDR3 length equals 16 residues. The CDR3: CAISESASSGANVLTF. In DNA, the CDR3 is TGTGCCATCAGTGAGTCAGCGAGCTCTGGGGCCAACGTCCTGACTTTC.

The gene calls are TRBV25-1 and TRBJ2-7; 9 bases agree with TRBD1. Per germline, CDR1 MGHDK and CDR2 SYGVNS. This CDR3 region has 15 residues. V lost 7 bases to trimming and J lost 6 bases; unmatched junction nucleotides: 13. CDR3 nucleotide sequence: TGTGCCAGCACCCTTTCCGGGACAGGGATTGGCGAGCAGTACTTC. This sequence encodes CASTLSGTGIGEQYF.

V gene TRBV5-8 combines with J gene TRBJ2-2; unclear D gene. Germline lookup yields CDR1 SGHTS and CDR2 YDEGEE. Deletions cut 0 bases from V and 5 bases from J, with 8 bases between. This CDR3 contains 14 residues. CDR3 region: CASSLAGSTGELFF. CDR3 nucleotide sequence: TGTGCCAGCAGCTTGGCCGGGTCGACCGGGGAGCTGTTTTTT.

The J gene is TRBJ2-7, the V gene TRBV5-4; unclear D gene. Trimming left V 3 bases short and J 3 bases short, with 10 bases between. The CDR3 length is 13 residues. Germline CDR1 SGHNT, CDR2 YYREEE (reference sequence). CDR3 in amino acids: CASSYRRSYEQYF. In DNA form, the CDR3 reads TGTGCCAGCAGCTATCGGCGGAGCTACGAGCAGTACTTC.

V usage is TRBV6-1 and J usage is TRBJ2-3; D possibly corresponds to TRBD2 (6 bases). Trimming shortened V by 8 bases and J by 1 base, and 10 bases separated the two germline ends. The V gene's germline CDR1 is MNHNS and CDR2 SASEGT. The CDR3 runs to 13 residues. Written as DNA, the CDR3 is TGTGCCAGCCTGGACTACGGCACAGATACGCAGTATTTT. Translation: CASLDYGTDTQYF.